These 14 T cell receptor beta chains were all obtained from the same sample, sequenced in a study of T cell changes during pregnancy in multiple sclerosis (dated by TCRdb to 2018 to 2020). Library prep was done by the immunoSEQ multiplex PCR assay. What TCRdb holds here is the immuneACCESS table cut down to in-frame rearrangements. Part of the clones is not present; checked against another copy, under half of the missing clones reflect an unresolved V gene, and the others are unexplained. Counted in this sample were approximately 30,000 clones; about 88% of them appeared once. The top ten clonotypes cover 11% of the sample. The source material was CD8+ T cells from peripheral blood mononuclear cells, sampled in the third trimester of pregnancy. The receptor source for this set is a female donor with multiple sclerosis, enrolled in a pregnancy study.

The V gene is TRBV6-1, the J gene TRBJ2-7, with 11 bases lining up with TRBD1. The CDR3 runs 15 residues. Per the germline V gene, CDR1 is MNHNS and CDR2 is SASEGT. Germline trimming cut 3 bases from V and 3 bases from J; bases unmatched to any gene: 4. As DNA, the CDR3 is TGTGCCAGCAGTGAGGGGACAGGGGGGGGCTACGAGCAGTACTTC. Encoded protein: CASSEGTGGGYEQYF.

The chain uses TRBV7-9 and TRBJ1-1; 10 bases map to TRBD1. The CDR3 extends over 15 amino acids. V dropped 4 bases and J dropped 1; count of bases not matched to a gene: 3. Per germline, CDR1 SEHNR and CDR2 FQNEAQ (reference sequence). The DNA of the CDR3 is TGTGCCAGCAGCTATAGGGACAGGGGGAACACTGAAGCTTTCTTT. Its protein product is CASSYRDRGNTEAFF. The full variable domain, its missing parts supplied by reference TRBV7-9 and TRBJ1-1, is DTGVSQNPRHKITKRGQNVTFRCDPISEHNRLYWYRQTLGQGPEFLTYFQNEAQLEKSRLLSDRFSAERPKGSFSTLEIQRTEQGDSAMYLCASSYRDRGNTEAFFGQGTRLTVV.

This rearrangement joins TRBV6-1 to TRBJ1-2; D uncertain. V lost 1 base to trimming and J lost 3 bases, with 21 bases between them. Germline V gene data show CDR1 as MNHNS and CDR2 as SASEGT. This CDR3 comprises 18 residues. CDR3 nucleotides: TGTGCCAGCAGTGAAGATCAGGCAGGATGGGAGTCGGACTATGGCTACACCTTC. This sequence encodes CASSEDQAGWESDYGYTF.

V gene TRBV6-1 combines with J gene TRBJ1-5, with D possibly being TRBD1 (6 bases). The CDR3 covers 14 residues. Germline V gene data show CDR1 as MNHNS and CDR2 as SASEGT. V was pared by 4 bases and J by 4 bases, with 11 bases between. The CDR3 DNA sequence: TGTGCCAGCAGTGCATACAGGGTAAATCAGCCCCAGCATTTT. Translated, it gives CASSAYRVNQPQHF.

This clone turned up a few times. This rearrangement joins TRBV19 to TRBJ1-1; 9 bases line up with TRBD1. Germline values: CDR1 LNHDA, CDR2 SQIVND (reference sequence). V lost 10 bases and J lost 5; bases outside the gene matches: 11. The CDR3 is 14 residues long. The CDR3, as DNA: TGTGCCACCGCTAGCGGACAGGGGTGGACTGAAGCTTTCTTT. Residues: CATASGQGWTEAFF. Full variable domain (remainder filled in from reference TRBV19 and TRBJ1-1): DGGITQSPKYLFRKEGQNVTLSCEQNLNHDAMYWYRQDPGQGLRLIYYSQIVNDFQKGDIAEGYSVSREKKESFPLTVTSAQKNPTAFYLCATASGQGWTEAFFGQGTRLTVV.

V usage is TRBV6-6 and J usage is TRBJ1-1, with TRBD1 identical over 8 bases. The ends lost 2 bases at V and 7 bases at J; junction bases unmatched: 0. This CDR3 spans 12 amino acids. Germline V gene lookup returns CDR1 MNHNY and CDR2 SVGAGI (reference sequence). As DNA, the CDR3 is TGTGCCAGCAGTTACGGGACAGGTGAAGCTTTCTTT. Translation gives CASSYGTGEAFF.

This sequence joins TRBV6-6 and TRBJ2-3; TRBD2 aligns across 9 bases. J gave up 5 bases and V 4 bases, and 1 base lay outside the gene matches. From germline, CDR1 is MNHNY and CDR2 SVGAGI (reference sequence). The CDR3 extends over 13 amino acids. The CDR3 nucleotides are TGTGCCAGCAGTTTAGCGGGAGAAGATACGCAGTATTTT. This encodes CASSLAGEDTQYF.

The CDR3 nucleotides read TGTGCCAGCAGCCAGACTAGTCGCTCCTACAATGAGCAGTTCTTC. Amino acid sequence: CASSQTSRSYNEQFF. The rearrangement links TRBV6-5 to TRBJ2-1; D possibly corresponds to TRBD2 (6 bases). Germline V CDR1 and CDR2: MNHEY, SVGAGI. V lost 6 bases to trimming and J lost 0 bases, with 12 bases between them. The length of the CDR3 is 15 residues.

A single count supports this clone. The chain has TRBV7-9 and TRBJ2-7, with D possibly being TRBD2 (6 bases). Between the trimmed V and J ends, which lost 8 bases and 5 bases, there was a span of 19 bases. Per the germline V gene, CDR1 is SEHNR and CDR2 is FQNEAQ (reference sequence). The CDR3 has 14 residues. The DNA for the CDR3 is TGTGCCAGCCGCCCGGAGGGAGTAGGGAACGAGCAGTACTTC. This translates into CASRPEGVGNEQYF.

The rearrangement links TRBV5-1 to TRBJ2-7, with TRBD1 identical over 11 bases. The CDR3 sequence is 16 residues long. V gave up 4 bases and J gave up 3 bases; unmatched junction bases: 9. In germline, CDR1 is SGHRS, CDR2 YFSETQ. The DNA for the CDR3 is TGCGCCAGCAGCACTGGACAGGGGGCAAGCTACTACGAGCAGTACTTC. This codes for CASSTGQGASYYEQYF. Together with reference TRBV5-1 and TRBJ2-7, the CDR3 gives the full variable domain: KAGVTQTPRYLIKTRGQQVTLSCSPISGHRSVSWYQQTPGQGLQFLFEYFSETQRNKGNFPGRFSGRQFSNSRSEMNVSTLELGDSALYLCASSTGQGASYYEQYFGPGTRLTVT.

This sequence joins TRBV7-8 and TRBJ2-5, with 9 positions matching TRBD1. The trim removed 5 bases at V and 5 bases at J, leaving 9 bases unmatched. The CDR3 extends over 15 amino acids. CDR1 and CDR2 from the germline V gene are SGHVS and FQNEAQ. The CDR3 protein is CASSHPGQGRETQYF. Written as DNA, the CDR3 is TGTGCCAGCAGCCATCCGGGACAGGGTAGGGAGACCCAGTACTTC.

This sequence joins TRBV5-6 and TRBJ2-7; 10 nucleotides line up with TRBD1. This CDR3 is built from 15 residues. Germline-derived CDR1 and CDR2 are SGHDT and YYEEEE. The V and J ends lost 0 bases and 3 bases, in that order; junction bases with no gene match: 3. The DNA of the CDR3 is TGTGCCAGCAGCTTGGTGGGACAGGGGAACTACGAGCAGTACTTC. Its translation: CASSLVGQGNYEQYF.

The chain is built from TRBV27 and TRBJ1-6, with 7 positions matching TRBD1. The CDR3 sequence is 12 residues long. CDR1 is MNHEY and CDR2 is SMNVEV in the germline V gene (reference sequence). The V gene end was trimmed by 6 bases and the J gene end by 7 bases; junction bases not matched to a gene: 0. This CDR3 reads CASRTGNSPLHF. The CDR3 DNA reads as TGTGCCAGCAGGACAGGGAATTCACCCCTCCACTTT.

The chain employs TRBV5-1 and TRBJ2-1, with 10 bases that match TRBD2. Germline assignment: CDR1 SGHRS and CDR2 YFSETQ. V lost 0 bases and J lost 10; bases outside the gene matches: 4. The CDR3 is 14 residues long. CDR3 nucleotide sequence: TGCGCCAGCAGCTTGGGGCTAGCGGGAGACGAGCAGTTCTTC. It specifies CASSLGLAGDEQFF.